Detailed here is one T cell receptor (beta chain). Its antigen remains undetermined. The record has no base qualities; no much larger clone is one base away. In total, roughly 670 healthy bone marrow donors made up the cohort. Cohort members were all nominally healthy when sampled, although unrecorded immune exposures were likely present. The donor tested CMV seronegative and was one of the 352 seronegative cohort members. A peripheral blood sample was provided by each donor, and peripheral blood mononuclear cells were used for TCR beta sequencing. The Qiagen DNeasy Blood Extraction Kit was used to extract genomic DNA from the blood cell samples. The sample comes from a study of cytomegalovirus exposure and HLA in healthy donors (dated by TCRdb to the late 2010s). For the study in its entirety: An earlier analysis of roughly 500 of the donors reported roughly 300 Gb of sequence data and about 100 million unique TCR beta sequences from roughly 200 million T cells. An early release covering roughly 640 HLA-typed donors comprised about 320 gigabases of sequencing data and about 90 million unique TCR sequences. Of the approximately 400 genotyped donors, 80% to 90% were placed in the genetic ancestry cluster associated with self-reported Caucasian donors. The aim of the study was to test whether cataloging public T cell receptors could identify signatures of past pathogen exposure. Using immunosequencing, the study profiled T cell repertoires from approximately 700 subjects and related those repertoires to cytomegalovirus serostatus. Besides the first cohort of around 700 subjects, a separate validation cohort made up of some 110 different subjects was used. The study combined high-throughput TCR immunosequencing, statistical association of individual TCRs with disease status, and machine learning to predict cytomegalovirus infection status. A later analysis re-examined previously published TCR beta repertoires from hundreds of donors and added high-resolution HLA genotyping to investigate patterns of TCR occurrence. Rather than drawing on any new phenotypic data, the later analysis identified candidate immune exposures from TCR beta sequences and the way those sequences occurred across donors. An earlier analysis of 587 of the donors applied high-throughput TCR beta sequencing to assess whether each TCR beta V gene segment acted as functional or pseudogenic. Donor age, sex, ethnicity and CMV serostatus were collected together with the repertoire data. A later genetic analysis used genome-wide SNP genotypes for 398 of the 666 donors, treating that subset as a discovery cohort. Every repertoire in the discovery cohort had been generated on one and the same sequencing platform. HLA typing covered class I and class II loci at four-digit resolution. Typing coverage varied by locus: 629-630 donors for A, B, C, DRB1 and DQB1; roughly 560 for DQA1; more than 600 for DPA1; under 490 for DPB1. A few DR-DQ haplotypes were treated as single units for association and clustering because of strong linkage in the cohort. Among approximately 370 genotyped donors of the cohort, an average of roughly 230,000 unique TCR beta nucleotide sequences was sequenced per donor, of which about 19% were non-productive. Study-wide findings and limitations: A further reported finding was that TCR beta sequences accurately predicted the HLA-A and HLA-B alleles for most subjects in the first cohort. In a later analysis, some 18,000 TCR beta sequences were associated with specific HLA alleles at a false discovery rate of 0.05. For the cohort, immune exposure information was limited to CMV serostatus. When HLA alleles, especially DR and DQ, strongly co-occurred, attributing TCR associations to individual alleles was difficult. In vitro tests confirmed that a few of the cytomegalovirus-associated TCR beta chains recognize cytomegalovirus antigens. Across donors, most TCR sequences were observed very rarely, whereas some public TCRs were present in many individuals. A cluster of highly shared sequence variants was judged likely to be a technical artifact of the sequencing pipeline. In a later analysis, HLA-associated TCR beta chains were found to be more clonally expanded and to have lower generation probabilities than equally common non-associated chains. According to a later genetic analysis, donors in an Asian-associated ancestry cluster had fewer N-insertions in productive TCRs than the approximately 670-donor mean. In the study, approximately 150 TCR beta chains were listed as associated with cytomegalovirus. Approximately 18 rarely observed V segments, including chromosome 9 orphons, were excluded from the earlier analysis of a few hundred of the donors because counts were too low. Linkage disequilibrium might explain the correlated functional status among segregating V segments, but an unknown experimental factor could not be ruled out. An association between a missense DCLRE1C variant and V-gene and J-gene trimming of TCR beta chains was found in a later genetic analysis and replicated in an independent cohort. In a later analysis, several top co-occurrence clusters were reported to appear linked to parvovirus B19, influenza, CMV and Epstein-Barr virus. The classifier was reported to diagnose cytomegalovirus status with high specificity and sensitivity in both the original cohort and the validation cohort. According to the authors, the approach could potentially be generalized to other disease states and immunological phenotypes. A later analysis found that most CMV-associated TCR beta chains appeared HLA-restricted, with HLA associations seemingly driven largely by CMV exposure. Roughly uniform sequencing depth across donors was assumed in presence/absence analyses, although this assumption may not hold. In a later analysis, the rate of TCR association differed among HLA loci, with DRB1 alleles having the most associated TCRs and HLA-C alleles having the fewest. An earlier analysis of approximately 600 of the donors showed that most TCR beta V segments appeared in productive rearrangements either about 90% or about 30% of the time, which broadly matched IMGT annotations. This cohort had only TCR beta chains sequenced, and the lack of alpha or paired-chain data limited which features could be detected. Because HLA typing was unavailable for some donors at each locus, only the typed subset was used in association tests.

The library was made by the immunoSEQ multiplex PCR assay. A mixture of 60 forward primers for TCR Vbeta segments and 13 reverse primers for TCR Jbeta segments was used in the multiplex PCR. A multiplex PCR assay on genomic DNA amplified the CDR3 region of rearranged TCR beta genes. The amplified TCR beta libraries were sequenced on the Illumina HiSeq System as 87-base-pair reads. The authors' pipeline ran thus. A later analysis tallied roughly 76 million unique TCR beta chains across the 550 to 850 repertoires, and roughly 11 million of those chains were shared by two or more donors. Raw reads were error-corrected and collapsed into unique sequences with a nearest-neighbor algorithm that merged closely related sequences to remove PCR and sequencing errors. CDR3 sequences were aligned to IMGT reference sequences to assign V, D and J gene segments. For a sequence to be retained, a match of at least six nucleotides was required to both a V gene segment and a J gene segment. A rearrangement counted as productive if the CDR3 had no stop codons and remained in frame with V and J, and every other rearrangement counted as non-productive. Following IMGT convention, CDR3 was defined as the stretch from the second conserved V-encoded cysteine up to the conserved J-encoded phenylalanine. In an earlier analysis of roughly 610 of the donors, sequences lacking an unambiguous match to a single V gene segment were excluded. In an earlier analysis of approximately 560 of the donors, a V segment was called functional when productive rearrangements were above 56.7%, and segregating when the standard deviation between donors exceeded 5%. A statistical classification framework was built for diagnosing cytomegalovirus status from the catalog of TCR beta chain sequences. V and J gene assignment, in a later analysis, came from comparing TCR nucleotide sequences with IMGT/GENE-DB human TR gene sequences. The TCRdist pipeline was used in a later analysis to assign CDR3 sequences and most-parsimonious VDJ recombination scenarios. In a later analysis, each TCR beta chain was defined by its CDR3 amino acid sequence together with its V-gene family, and reads without a unique V-gene family were excluded. As a way to deal with suspected cross-contamination and a sequencing artifact, a later analysis dropped hundreds of nucleotide sequences that were highly shared and had low generation probability. In a later analysis, a clonal expansion index was calculated for each public chain from normalized within-repertoire ranks of inferred template counts. In a later analysis, generation probabilities were computed with a VDJ recombination model fitted to out-of-frame rearrangements, and the resulting probabilities were checked against IGoR. In a later analysis, hypergeometric tests were used to score TCR-TCR, TCR-HLA and TCR-CMV co-occurrence, with a repertoire-size bias correction applied to TCR pairs. In a later analysis, false discovery rates were estimated by permuting HLA or CMV assignments 20 times. In a later analysis, co-occurring TCRs were grouped using DBSCAN, with TCRdist sequence similarity added in when clustering inside HLA-allele-positive subsets. Repertoires with fewer than 30,000 or more than 120,000 public chains were left out of co-occurrence clustering, as were five repertoires with anomalous nucleotide sharing. The immuneACCESS repertoire file appears here via TCRdb, limited to in-frame rearrangements. These files lack a portion of the clones; in checked studies, under half of the deficit traces to unresolved V genes, and the cause of the others is not known. Clone size and the V and J calls come from that table; the DNA yielded D and trimming. The sample includes some 180,000 clones, with just under 80% observed a single time. Clones ranked in the top ten supply approximately 2.9% of the sample.

This sequence originates from a female donor in good health and CMV-seronegative. Sequenced sample: PBMCs.

CDR3 sequence: CASIGRLAGGADTQYF. In nucleotides, the sequence is TGTGCCAGTATAGGACGACTAGCGGGAGGGGCAGATACGCAGTATTTT. In this chain, TRBV19 is recombined with TRBJ2-3, with 14 bases aligning to TRBD2. At the junction V is shortened by 7 bases and J by 4 bases; bases outside the gene matches: 7. The CDR3 starts with the cysteine, ends with the phenylalanine, and has 16 residues. The only DNA kept is the CDR3, 48 bases in frame from the first base. The germline V gene (reference sequence) provides CDR1 LNHDA and CDR2 SQIVND.